Listed below are T cell receptor beta chains from one sample, sequenced in a study of blood T cell repertoires in COVID-19. Generated by immunoSEQ multiplex PCR, the TCRdb table keeps only in-frame clones and is missing some. The sample yields around 150,000 clones, about 81% seen once. Sequenced: peripheral blood. All receptors come from a human donor in a cohort sampled during active COVID-19. Both conserved end residues are part of each CDR3. Each record gives: V gene, J gene, CDR3 protein.

V gene: TRBV9
J gene: TRBJ1-2
CDR3 protein: CASSKSGHDLNYGYTF

V gene: TRBV6-6
J gene: TRBJ1-2
CDR3 protein: CASIQGEGFGYTF

V gene: TRBV2
J gene: TRBJ1-5
CDR3 protein: CASTAKGAQKPQHF

V gene: TRBV15
J gene: TRBJ2-5
CDR3 protein: CATSRENRGQETQYF

V gene: TRBV27
J gene: TRBJ1-1
CDR3 protein: CASSLLNFGAFF

V gene: TRBV3-1/TRBV3-2
J gene: TRBJ1-5
CDR3 protein: CASSLTDYQPQHF

V gene: TRBV6-5
J gene: TRBJ1-2
CDR3 protein: CASSQQGQLKSCTF

V gene: TRBV6-6
J gene: TRBJ2-1
CDR3 protein: CASSPPPGNEQFF

V gene: TRBV9
J gene: TRBJ2-7
CDR3 protein: CASSVVAQGNYEQYF

V gene: TRBV29-1
J gene: TRBJ2-1
CDR3 protein: CSAGQGWNNEQFF

V gene: TRBV3-1/TRBV3-2
J gene: TRBJ1-6
CDR3 protein: CASAGSGNSPLHF

V gene: TRBV5-4
J gene: TRBJ1-1
CDR3 protein: CASSLAVGLMNTEAFF

V gene: TRBV30
J gene: TRBJ2-1
CDR3 protein: CAWDPIAGGNNEQFF

V gene: TRBV30
J gene: TRBJ1-1
CDR3 protein: CAGGTGLTEAFF

V gene: TRBV3-1/TRBV3-2
J gene: TRBJ1-3
CDR3 protein: CASSQALAGLGNTIYF

V gene: TRBV5-1
J gene: TRBJ2-7
CDR3 protein: CASSAGQGTTPSSYEQYF

V gene: TRBV2
J gene: TRBJ1-1
CDR3 protein: CASSRSRDTEAFF

V gene: TRBV24-1
J gene: TRBJ2-7
CDR3 protein: CATSDPGRPYEQYF

V gene: TRBV9
J gene: TRBJ1-1
CDR3 protein: CASSVRDSEAFF

V gene: TRBV6-5
J gene: TRBJ2-1
CDR3 protein: CASSYSRALEQFF

V gene: TRBV11-2
J gene: TRBJ2-5
CDR3 protein: CASSLGTGGEETQYF

V gene: TRBV30
J gene: TRBJ1-1
CDR3 protein: CAWSVAGSNTEAFF

V gene: TRBV27
J gene: TRBJ1-6
CDR3 protein: CASSFQSYNSPLHF

V gene: TRBV27
J gene: TRBJ2-7
CDR3 protein: CASSLSGGTVSYEQYF

V gene: TRBV12-5
J gene: TRBJ2-1
CDR3 protein: CASGLGIGAGADEQFF

V gene: TRBV11-2
J gene: TRBJ1-2
CDR3 protein: CASSLGLGQQIYGYTF

V gene: TRBV5-5
J gene: TRBJ2-1
CDR3 protein: CASSTFNSNSYNEQFF

V gene: TRBV6-1
J gene: TRBJ2-1
CDR3 protein: CASSESTWTANNEQFF

V gene: TRBV5-1
J gene: TRBJ2-5
CDR3 protein: CASSLARGTGGWETQYF

V gene: TRBV6-5
J gene: TRBJ2-5
CDR3 protein: CASSAPARGQETQYF

V gene: TRBV12-3/TRBV12-4
J gene: TRBJ2-1
CDR3 protein: CASSLVDEQFF

V gene: TRBV3-1/TRBV3-2
J gene: TRBJ1-1
CDR3 protein: CASSRAGGTEAFF

V gene: TRBV12-3/TRBV12-4
J gene: TRBJ2-5
CDR3 protein: CASSQPQEETQYF

V gene: TRBV4-3
J gene: TRBJ2-3
CDR3 protein: CASSQDVSGVEGDTQYF

V gene: TRBV5-4
J gene: TRBJ2-2
CDR3 protein: CASSTRQRNTGELFF

V gene: TRBV30
J gene: TRBJ2-7
CDR3 protein: CAWSVGGGLVEQYF

V gene: TRBV11-3
J gene: TRBJ2-2
CDR3 protein: CASSLGGWTNTGELFF

V gene: TRBV15
J gene: TRBJ2-7
CDR3 protein: CATSRGTSGSYEQYF

V gene: TRBV6-2/TRBV6-3
J gene: TRBJ2-7
CDR3 protein: CASSYLAATTYEQYF

V gene: TRBV24-1
J gene: TRBJ2-1
CDR3 protein: CATSDLFSGGMNEQFF

V gene: TRBV7-9
J gene: TRBJ2-1
CDR3 protein: CASSFPGTDYNEQFF

V gene: TRBV6-2/TRBV6-3
J gene: TRBJ2-7
CDR3 protein: CASSPGQVREQYF

V gene: TRBV18
J gene: TRBJ1-1
CDR3 protein: CASSGQENTEAFF

V gene: TRBV29-1
J gene: TRBJ2-1
CDR3 protein: CSVESPTSYNEQFF

V gene: TRBV5-6
J gene: TRBJ2-7
CDR3 protein: CASSRRGAGDYEQYF

V gene: TRBV28
J gene: TRBJ1-2
CDR3 protein: CASSFPVRIGYTF

V gene: TRBV7-2
J gene: TRBJ1-5
CDR3 protein: CASRRGGSGSQPQHF

V gene: TRBV27
J gene: TRBJ2-6
CDR3 protein: CASSLSPQPGQGFSGANVLTF

V gene: TRBV7-3
J gene: TRBJ2-5
CDR3 protein: CASSPSGMETQYF

V gene: TRBV7-8
J gene: TRBJ2-7
CDR3 protein: CASSLIPGTSDEQYF

V gene: TRBV13
J gene: TRBJ2-7
CDR3 protein: CASSTGTSGTYEQYF

V gene: TRBV7-9
J gene: TRBJ2-5
CDR3 protein: CASTRLAGGSRETQYF

V gene: TRBV6-5
J gene: TRBJ2-5
CDR3 protein: CASRLQQGETQYF

V gene: TRBV2
J gene: TRBJ2-2
CDR3 protein: CASSERLAAGELFF

V gene: TRBV27
J gene: TRBJ1-3
CDR3 protein: CASSMSGQYSIGNTIYF

V gene: TRBV5-1
J gene: TRBJ1-3
CDR3 protein: CASSLTGTGNTIYF

V gene: TRBV3-1/TRBV3-2
J gene: TRBJ2-7
CDR3 protein: CASSQDLGGPTLLYEQYF

V gene: TRBV10-3
J gene: TRBJ1-6
CDR3 protein: CAISERTGLSPLHF

V gene: TRBV7-3
J gene: TRBJ2-1
CDR3 protein: CASSLTAGVHNEQFF